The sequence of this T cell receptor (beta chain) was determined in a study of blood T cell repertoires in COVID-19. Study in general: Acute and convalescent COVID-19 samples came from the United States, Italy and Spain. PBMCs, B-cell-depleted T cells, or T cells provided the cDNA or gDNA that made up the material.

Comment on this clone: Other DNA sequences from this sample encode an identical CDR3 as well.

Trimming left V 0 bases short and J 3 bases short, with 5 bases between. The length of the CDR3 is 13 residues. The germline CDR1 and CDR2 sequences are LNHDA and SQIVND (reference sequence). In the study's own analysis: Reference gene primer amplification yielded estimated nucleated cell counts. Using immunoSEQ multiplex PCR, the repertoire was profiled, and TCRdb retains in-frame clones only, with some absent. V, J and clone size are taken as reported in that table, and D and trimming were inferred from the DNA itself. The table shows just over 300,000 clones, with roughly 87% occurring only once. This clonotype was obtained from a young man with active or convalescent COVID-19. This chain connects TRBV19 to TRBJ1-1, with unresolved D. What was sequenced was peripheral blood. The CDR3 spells CASSIDRDTEAFF. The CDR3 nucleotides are TGTGCCAGTAGTATAGATCGAGACACTGAAGCTTTCTTT.